This passage covers 31 T cell receptor beta chains from one sample sequenced in a study of blood T cell repertoires in COVID-19. TCRdb keeps only in-frame clones here, not all; method: immunoSEQ multiplex PCR. The profile shows about 120,000 clones, roughly 88% of them singletons. Input material: peripheral blood. Receptors were obtained from a man in his forties with acute or convalescent COVID-19.

As for this clone: This specimen includes other DNA sequences encoding the same CDR3. This sequence joins TRBV11-2 and TRBJ1-1; unclear D gene. This CDR3 contains 13 residues. Germline CDR1 and CDR2: SGHAT and FQNNGV. The ends were cut back, 3 bases at V and 4 bases at J, with 9 bases in the middle. CDR3 nucleotides: TGTGCCAGCAGCTTGGACCGGGGCACTGAAGCTTTCTTT. Amino acids: CASSLDRGTEAFF. Drawing the rest from reference TRBV11-2 and TRBJ1-1, the complete variable domain is EAGVAQSPRYKIIEKRQSVAFWCNPISGHATLYWYQQILGQGPKLLIQFQNNGVVDDSQLPKDRFSAERLKGVDSTLKIQPAKLEDSAVYLCASSLDRGTEAFFGQGTRLTVV.

This clone was counted only a few times. V and J are TRBV5-1 and TRBJ2-3; D ambiguous. Trimming left V 0 bases short and J 1 base short, with 9 bases between. The CDR3 consists of 15 residues. Germline CDR1 reads SGHRS; CDR2 reads YFSETQ. CDR3 region: CASSLGRGGTDTQYF. The CDR3, as DNA: TGCGCCAGCAGCTTGGGGAGAGGAGGCACAGATACGCAGTATTTT.

Here the CDR3 reads CASSYSPSTSYNEQFF. CDR3 nucleotide sequence: TGTGCCAGCAGTTACTCCCCTAGCACATCCTACAATGAGCAGTTCTTC. The chain joins TRBV6-6 to TRBJ2-1, with D perhaps matching TRBD2 (5 bases). This CDR3 contains 16 residues. Looked up from germline, CDR1 is MNHNY and CDR2 is SVGAGI (reference sequence). The V end was cut by 0 bases, the J end by 1 base, with 10 bases between.

In nucleotides, the CDR3 is TGTGCCAGCAGTGATAACAGGGGTTACGAGCAGTACTTC. It specifies CASSDNRGYEQYF. The chain couples TRBV27 to TRBJ2-7, with 7 bases lining up with TRBD1. The CDR3 spans 13 residues. Germline V gene data show CDR1 as MNHEY and CDR2 as SMNVEV (reference sequence). V shed 5 bases and J 4 bases; nucleotides not matched to a gene: 5.

The rearrangement joins TRBV6-5 to TRBJ2-5, with 7 bases that match TRBD1. Germline CDR1 is MNHEY and CDR2 is SVGAGI. After removal of 4 bases from V and 5 bases from J, the junction contained 1 base not matched to a gene. CDR3 length: 12 residues. CDR3 DNA: TGTGCCAGCAGTTTCAGGGGGGAGACCCAGTACTTC. Protein sequence: CASSFRGETQYF.

The chain has TRBV27 and TRBJ2-5; D is uncertain. This CDR3 has 12 amino acids. V was cut by 6 bases and J by 3 bases, with 8 bases left in between. Germline CDR1 and CDR2: MNHEY and SMNVEV (reference sequence). The CDR3 bases are TGTGCCAGCAGCCTAACCGAAGAGACCCAGTACTTC. It translates to CASSLTEETQYF.

V gene TRBV6-1 combines with J gene TRBJ1-5; the D is unclear. CDR1 MNHNS and CDR2 SASEGT come from the germline V gene. The CDR3 loop spans 17 amino acids. Trimming cost V 3 bases and J 0 bases, with 15 bases left between them. CDR3 region: CASSDHSTLNSNQPQHF. The CDR3 nucleotides are TGTGCCAGCAGTGACCACTCCACGTTGAATAGCAATCAGCCCCAGCATTTT.

The chain links TRBV21-1 to TRBJ2-1; the table's TRBD1 call for D was not verified on the DNA. TRBV21-1 is flagged as a pseudogene. This CDR3 comprises 16 residues. CDR3 nucleotide sequence: TGTGCCAGCAACGAACCGGACAGGGGCCCTCACAATGAGCAGTTCTTC. It codes for CASNEPDRGPHNEQFF.

The chain uses TRBV11-2 and TRBJ2-5; 7 nucleotides match TRBD1. CDR1 SGHAT and CDR2 FQNNGV come from the germline V gene. Germline trimming cut 1 base from V and 7 bases from J; bases unmatched to any gene: 6. This CDR3 contains 14 residues. As DNA, the CDR3 is TGTGCCAGCAGCTTAGGAGGGGGCTACGGGACCCAGTACTTC. Encoded protein: CASSLGGGYGTQYF. Complete variable domain (other parts from reference TRBV11-2 and TRBJ2-5): EAGVAQSPRYKIIEKRQSVAFWCNPISGHATLYWYQQILGQGPKLLIQFQNNGVVDDSQLPKDRFSAERLKGVDSTLKIQPAKLEDSAVYLCASSLGGGYGTQYFGPGTRLLVL.

This chain connects TRBV6-6 to TRBJ1-1, with D maybe TRBD1 (6 bases). The CDR3 contains 11 residues. Germline V gene lookup returns CDR1 MNHNY and CDR2 SVGAGI (reference sequence). V gave up 7 bases and J gave up 11 bases, with 14 bases separating them. The CDR3 spells CASIQQGDAFF. Here the CDR3 DNA reads TGTGCCAGCATCCAACAGGGTGATGCTTTCTTT.

J is TRBJ2-5 and V is TRBV11-3; D not certain. Trimming pared 0 bases from V and 1 base from J, leaving 3 bases between. Germline values: CDR1 SGHNT, CDR2 YENEEA. The CDR3 has 13 amino acids. CDR3 bases: TGTGCCAGCAGCTTAGACAGCCAAGAGACCCAGTACTTC. Amino acid sequence: CASSLDSQETQYF. The whole variable domain, filled in from reference TRBV11-3 and TRBJ2-5, reads EAGVVQSPRYKIIEKKQPVAFWCNPISGHNTLYWYLQNLGQGPELLIRYENEEAVDDSQLPKDRFSAERLKGVDSTLKIQPAELGDSAVYLCASSLDSQETQYFGPGTRLLVL.

V gene TRBV6-5 combines with J gene TRBJ2-7, with 7 nucleotides matching TRBD1. CDR3 length: 15 residues. V gave up 5 bases and J gave up 4 bases; unmatched junction bases: 11. Germline V CDR1 and CDR2: MNHEY, SVGAGI. CDR3 coding DNA: TGTGCCAGCAGTCACATCGACAGGGTTATGTACGAGCAGTACTTC. Translating gives CASSHIDRVMYEQYF.

The gene calls are TRBV19 and TRBJ1-1, with 8 bases identical to TRBD1. In germline, CDR1 is LNHDA, CDR2 SQIVND (reference sequence). The trim removed 7 bases at V and 4 bases at J, leaving 17 bases unmatched. The CDR3 is made up of 17 amino acids. In DNA form, the CDR3 reads TGTGCCAGTATGGTGCAGGGGGCGATGGTTTCGGGCACTGAAGCTTTCTTT. It yields the protein CASMVQGAMVSGTEAFF.

V gene TRBV9 combines with J gene TRBJ2-1, with a tentative D call TRBD2 (6 bases). V lost 1 base, J lost 7 bases, and 15 bases lay in between. The CDR3 has 15 amino acids. Per the germline V gene, CDR1 is SGDLS and CDR2 is YYNGEE. CDR3: CASSVWEVDWNEQFF. The DNA for the CDR3 is TGTGCCAGCAGCGTATGGGAGGTGGATTGGAATGAGCAGTTCTTC.

The gene calls are TRBV27 and TRBJ2-7; D call uncertain. Trimming removed 0 bases from V and 1 base from J, with 13 bases in between. The germline gives CDR1 MNHEY, CDR2 SMNVEV (reference sequence). This CDR3 has 16 amino acids. The CDR3, as DNA: TGTGCCAGCAGTTTATCCACTGCCGTGCCGTCCTACGAGCAGTACTTC. Protein product: CASSLSTAVPSYEQYF.

The V and J genes are TRBV9 and TRBJ2-5; 13 bases match TRBD2. Looked up from germline, CDR1 is SGDLS and CDR2 is YYNGEE. V dropped 3 bases and J dropped 3; count of bases not matched to a gene: 2. There are 15 residues in the CDR3. The CDR3 region is CASSGGTSGEETQYF. In DNA form, the CDR3 reads TGTGCCAGCAGCGGCGGGACTAGCGGGGAAGAGACCCAGTACTTC.

This rearrangement joins TRBV5-1 to TRBJ2-3; TRBD2 aligns across 7 bases. The germline V gene has CDR1 SGHRS and CDR2 YFSETQ. The CDR3 extends over 13 amino acids. J was trimmed by 2 bases and V by 4 bases; bases with no gene match: 1. CDR3 DNA sequence: TGCGCCAGCAGCCGGGACTACACAGATACGCAGTATTTT. Protein product: CASSRDYTDTQYF.

The V gene is TRBV5-5, the J gene TRBJ1-5; maybe TRBD1 (6 bases). The germline V gene has CDR1 SGHKS and CDR2 YYEKEE (reference sequence). The CDR3 is 15 residues long. Trimming took off 4 bases at V and 3 bases at J, with 14 bases between the two ends. Here the CDR3 reads CASSANRVPNQPQHF. Here the CDR3 DNA reads TGTGCCAGCAGCGCCAACAGGGTCCCCAATCAGCCCCAGCATTTT.

The rearrangement uses TRBV5-1 and TRBJ2-2; D gene uncertain. The CDR3 is 16 amino acids. V was trimmed by 1 base and J by 0 bases, leaving 10 bases between them. CDR1 SGHRS and CDR2 YFSETQ come from the germline V gene. The CDR3 region has the DNA TGCGCCAGCAGCTTGTATACGGGTGCGAACACCGGGGAGCTGTTTTTT. It is translated as CASSLYTGANTGELFF.

The J gene is TRBJ1-1, the V gene TRBV18; D remains unclear. V dropped 3 bases and J dropped 0 bases, with 11 bases sitting between them. The CDR3 runs 15 residues. Germline CDR1 KGHSH, CDR2 LQKENI. CDR3 sequence reads: CASSPWAQLNTEAFF. The CDR3 coding sequence is TGTGCCAGCTCACCGTGGGCGCAACTGAACACTGAAGCTTTCTTT.

This clone was counted a single time. This rearrangement joins TRBV3-1 (or the pseudogene TRBV3-2) to TRBJ2-5; 9 bases line up with TRBD1. The CDR3 is 16 amino acids. The V gene end was trimmed by 3 bases and the J gene end by 4 bases; junction bases not matched to a gene: 9. Per the germline V gene, CDR1 is LGHDT and CDR2 is YNNKEL (reference sequence). The CDR3: CASSQFLQGAGETQYF. The CDR3 bases are TGTGCCAGCAGCCAGTTTCTACAGGGGGCGGGAGAGACCCAGTACTTC.

This clone came up once. This chain connects TRBV4-2 to TRBJ2-1; 7 bases map to TRBD2. J gave up 5 bases and V 5 bases, and 12 bases lay outside the gene matches. Germline assignment: CDR1 LGHNA and CDR2 YNFKEQ. The CDR3 contains 16 residues. CDR3 residues: CASSFRPGGSDNEQFF. CDR3 bases: TGTGCCAGCAGCTTTCGCCCAGGCGGGAGTGACAATGAGCAGTTCTTC.

The chain is built from TRBV14 and TRBJ1-4, with 7 bases fitting TRBD1. The germline V gene encodes CDR1 SGHDN and CDR2 FVKESK. This CDR3 is built from 16 residues. The junction had 7 bases not matched to a gene; V was cut back by 1 base and J by 5 bases. Here the CDR3 reads CASSQGPGQLNEKLFF. The CDR3 nucleotides are TGTGCCAGCAGCCAAGGCCCGGGACAGCTAAATGAAAAACTGTTTTTT.

CDR3 in amino acids: CASSLGGADTEAFF. The CDR3, as DNA: TGCGCCAGCAGCTTGGGTGGGGCGGACACTGAAGCTTTCTTT. V and J are TRBV5-1 and TRBJ1-1, with D possibly matching TRBD1 (5 bases). Trimming pared 0 bases from V and 3 bases from J, leaving 9 bases between. Germline CDR1 and CDR2: SGHRS and YFSETQ. This CDR3 contains 14 residues.

V usage is TRBV19 and J usage is TRBJ2-3, with 7 bases lining up with TRBD2. Losses at the gene ends were 3 bases for V and 2 bases for J; bases not matched to a gene: 8. Looked up from germline, CDR1 is LNHDA and CDR2 is SQIVND (reference sequence). This CDR3 spans 16 amino acids. This CDR3 reads CASSILGGGTTDTQYF. CDR3 sequence (DNA): TGTGCCAGTAGTATTCTCGGCGGGGGAACCACAGATACGCAGTATTTT.

The chain joins TRBV19 to TRBJ1-1; D gene unclear. Deletions cut 5 bases from V and 1 base from J, with 14 bases between. The CDR3 consists of 15 residues. CDR1 is LNHDA, CDR2 SQIVND, per germline (reference sequence). The CDR3, as DNA: TGTGCCAGTAGTTCTTTTTCCGCCGGGAACACTGAAGCTTTCTTT. This codes for CASSSFSAGNTEAFF.

This rearrangement joins TRBV27 to TRBJ2-1; D perhaps matches TRBD1 (5 bases). Trimming pared 6 bases from V and 3 bases from J, leaving 24 bases between. The germline V gene encodes CDR1 MNHEY and CDR2 SMNVEV (reference sequence). There are 18 residues in the CDR3. The CDR3 sequence is CASSSTPMIQELYNEQFF. CDR3 DNA sequence: TGTGCCAGCAGCTCCACACCGATGATACAGGAGCTCTACAATGAGCAGTTCTTC.

The chain employs TRBV19 and TRBJ2-2, with 9 bases aligning to TRBD1. In germline, CDR1 is LNHDA, CDR2 SQIVND (reference sequence). The CDR3 spans 15 residues. With V trimmed by 5 bases and J by 8 bases, 9 bases remained unmatched. The CDR3 sequence is CASSPRDRAPGELFF. The DNA for the CDR3 is TGTGCCAGTAGTCCTCGGGACAGGGCCCCGGGGGAGCTGTTTTTT. The variable domain in full, completed from reference TRBV19 and TRBJ2-2, reads DGGITQSPKYLFRKEGQNVTLSCEQNLNHDAMYWYRQDPGQGLRLIYYSQIVNDFQKGDIAEGYSVSREKKESFPLTVTSAQKNPTAFYLCASSPRDRAPGELFFGEGSRLTVL.

The chain is built from TRBV12-3 or TRBV12-4 and TRBJ1-2; 7 nucleotides match TRBD1. Germline trimming cut 6 bases from V and 4 bases from J; bases unmatched to any gene: 5. The CDR3 has 13 amino acids. DNA for the CDR3: TGTGCCAGCAGCAGGGACAGATCCTATGGCTACACCTTC. It translates to CASSRDRSYGYTF.

The table lists this clone with a few counts. Here the CDR3 reads CASSFGLGKTGRNGYTF. CDR3 coding DNA: TGCGCCAGCAGCTTCGGTTTGGGAAAGACAGGGAGAAATGGCTACACCTTC. The chain joins TRBV5-1 to TRBJ1-2, with TRBD1 identical over 7 bases. CDR3 length: 17 residues. V shed 2 bases, J shed 6 bases, and the junction held 16 bases outside the gene matches. Germline CDR1 is SGHRS and CDR2 is YFSETQ.

The chain carries TRBV19 and TRBJ1-4; D is possibly TRBD1 (5 bases). Per the germline V gene, CDR1 is LNHDA and CDR2 is SQIVND (reference sequence). The CDR3 sequence is 12 residues long. V lost 6 bases and J lost 6, with 8 bases in between. CDR3 nucleotide sequence: TGTGCCAGTAGGCAGGGTGATGAAAAACTGTTTTTT. Its protein product is CASRQGDEKLFF.